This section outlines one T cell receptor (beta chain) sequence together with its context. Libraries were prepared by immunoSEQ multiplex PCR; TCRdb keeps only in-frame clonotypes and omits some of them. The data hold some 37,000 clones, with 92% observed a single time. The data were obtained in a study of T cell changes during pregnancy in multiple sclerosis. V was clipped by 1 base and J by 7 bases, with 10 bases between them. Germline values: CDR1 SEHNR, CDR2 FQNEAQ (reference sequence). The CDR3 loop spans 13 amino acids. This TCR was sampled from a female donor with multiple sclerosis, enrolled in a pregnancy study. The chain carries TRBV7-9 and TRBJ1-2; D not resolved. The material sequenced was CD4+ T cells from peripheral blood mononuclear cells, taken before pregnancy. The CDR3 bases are TGTGCCAGCAGCTTAGAGCGAGGCGCTGGCTACACCTTC. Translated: CASSLERGAGYTF.